The T cell receptor beta chain under discussion was sequenced for a study of cytomegalovirus exposure and HLA in healthy donors. Study results and caveats: Association of a missense DCLRE1C variant with TCR beta V- and J-gene trimming was reported in a later analysis.

Researchers ran the PCR with 60 Vbeta and 13 Jbeta primers. Profiling relied on immunoSEQ multiplex PCR, and the TCRdb table lists in-frame clones only, not all of them. The sample includes around 130,000 clones, over 70% of them seen just once. Germline V gene lookup returns CDR1 SGHRS and CDR2 YFSETQ. The CDR3 covers 17 residues. V dropped 6 bases and J dropped 10; count of bases not matched to a gene: 21. As regards this clone: Its antigen is not identified.

The rearrangement uses TRBV5-1 and TRBJ2-1, with 8 bases aligning to TRBD2. This TCR was sampled from a woman between 40 and 55 years old in good health and CMV-seronegative. Sequenced: PBMCs. The CDR3 reads CASTLHPGLEDLGEQFF. In DNA form, the CDR3 reads TGCGCCAGCACCCTACACCCGGGACTAGAGGATTTAGGGGAGCAGTTCTTC. Drawing the rest from reference TRBV5-1 and TRBJ2-1, the complete variable domain is KAGVTQTPRYLIKTRGQQVTLSCSPISGHRSVSWYQQTPGQGLQFLFEYFSETQRNKGNFPGRFSGRQFSNSRSEMNVSTLELGDSALYLCASTLHPGLEDLGEQFFGPGTRLTVL.